The following is a T cell receptor beta chain sequence with its context. Authors' analysis steps: Reference gene primer amplification gave nucleated cell count estimates. TCRdb keeps only in-frame clones here, not all; method: immunoSEQ multiplex PCR. That table gives V, J and clone size, and the DNA gave D and trimming. The table includes 100,000 to 150,000 clones, about 80% detected once. This sample was taken from a study of blood T cell repertoires in COVID-19. Study at large: T cells, B-cell-depleted T cells, or PBMCs provided the cDNA or gDNA that served as material.

Germline assignment: CDR1 MNHEY and CDR2 SVGAGI. The J segment lost 8 bases and the V segment lost 10 bases, leaving 9 bases of the junction unmatched. This CDR3 is 14 amino acids long. V usage is TRBV6-5 and J usage is TRBJ2-2; TRBD2 agrees at 11 bases. Input material: peripheral blood. The receptor was derived from a human donor in a cohort sampled during active COVID-19. This CDR3 is CATQTSGIVGELFF. CDR3 in DNA: TGTGCCACTCAGACTAGCGGGATCGTGGGGGAGCTGTTTTTT.